The following is a T cell receptor beta chain sequence with its context. The data were taken from a study of blood T cell repertoires in COVID-19. Turning to the study itself: PBMCs, B-cell-depleted T cells, or T cells were the source of the cDNA or gDNA that made up the material.

CDR1 MNHEY and CDR2 SVGEGT come from the germline V gene. The CDR3 is made up of 14 amino acids. With 6 bases clipped from V and 3 bases from J, the junction kept 6 bases outside the gene matches. Clones were sequenced by immunoSEQ multiplex PCR, and TCRdb holds only the in-frame ones, with some missing. The table shows about 290,000 clones, with roughly nine tenths occurring only once. The sequencing sample was made of peripheral blood. The sequence came from a woman under 40 with COVID-19, enrolled during active disease. The genes are TRBV6-2 or TRBV6-3 and TRBJ2-7, with TRBD2 identical over 9 bases. For the CDR3, the DNA is TGTGCCAGCAGCCCCCTAGCGGGGATCTACGAGCAGTACTTC. Encoded protein: CASSPLAGIYEQYF.